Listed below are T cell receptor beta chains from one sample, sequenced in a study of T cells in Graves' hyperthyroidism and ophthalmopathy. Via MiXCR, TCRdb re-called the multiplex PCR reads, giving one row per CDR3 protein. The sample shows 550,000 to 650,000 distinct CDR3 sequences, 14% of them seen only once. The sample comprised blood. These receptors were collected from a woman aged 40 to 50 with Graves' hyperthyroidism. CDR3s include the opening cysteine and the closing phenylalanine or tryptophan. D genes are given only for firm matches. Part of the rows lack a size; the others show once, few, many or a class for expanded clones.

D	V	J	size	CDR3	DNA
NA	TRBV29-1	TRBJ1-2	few	CSVEDRRGVRDGYTF	TGCAGCGTTGAAGATCGCCGTGGGGTCAGGGATGGCTACACCTTC
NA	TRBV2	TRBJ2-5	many	CASRTIGSPQETQYF	TGTGCCAGCAGGACAATCGGGAGTCCCCAAGAGACCCAGTACTTC
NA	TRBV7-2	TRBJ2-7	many	CASSLNRVHEQYF	TGTGCCAGCAGCTTAAACAGGGTCCACGAGCAGTACTTC
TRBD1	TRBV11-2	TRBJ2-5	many	CASSFRQGPETQYF	TGTGCCAGCAGCTTCCGACAGGGTCCAGAGACCCAGTACTTC
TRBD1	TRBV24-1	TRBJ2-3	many	CATSEPGQGWTDTQYF	TGTGCCACCAGTGAGCCCGGACAGGGATGGACAGATACGCAGTATTTT
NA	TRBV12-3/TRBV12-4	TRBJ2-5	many	CASSLTDQETQYF	TGTGCCAGCAGTTTAACTGATCAAGAGACCCAGTACTTC
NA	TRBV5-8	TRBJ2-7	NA	CASSFNFWTPGFGEQYF	TGTGCCAGCAGCTTTAATTTCTGGACTCCCGGTTTTGGCGAGCAGTACTTC
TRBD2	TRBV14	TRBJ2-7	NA	CASSQLAGTYEQYF	TGTGCCAGCAGCCAACTAGCGGGGACATACGAGCAGTACTTC
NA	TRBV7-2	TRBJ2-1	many	CASSLGRATNEQFF	TGTGCCAGCAGCTTAGGACGAGCAACTAATGAGCAGTTCTTC
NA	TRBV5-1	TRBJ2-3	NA	CASSLSDNTDTQYF	TGCGCCAGCAGCTTGAGTGACAACACAGATACGCAGTATTTT
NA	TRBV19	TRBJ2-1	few	CASSIGNSGNEQFF	TGTGCCAGTAGTATAGGCAATAGCGGCAATGAGCAGTTCTTC
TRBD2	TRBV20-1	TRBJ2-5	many	CSATGTSGQETQYF	TGCAGTGCAACCGGGACTAGCGGGCAAGAGACCCAGTACTTC
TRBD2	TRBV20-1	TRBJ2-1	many	CSATSGDKHYNEQFF	TGCAGTGCTACTAGCGGAGACAAGCACTACAATGAGCAGTTCTTC
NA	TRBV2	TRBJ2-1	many	CASIGGYNEQFF	TGTGCCAGCATCGGCGGCTACAATGAGCAGTTCTTC
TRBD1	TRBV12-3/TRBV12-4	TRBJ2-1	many	CASSFWAGGSYNEQFF	TGTGCCAGCAGTTTTTGGGCAGGGGGCTCCTACAATGAGCAGTTCTTC
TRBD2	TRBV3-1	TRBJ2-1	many	CASSLRTSGNDEQFF	TGTGCCAGCAGCCTTCGGACTAGCGGGAACGATGAGCAGTTCTTC
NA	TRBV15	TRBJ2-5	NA	CATSRDPGTQETQYF	TGTGCCACCAGCAGAGATCCCGGAACCCAAGAGACCCAGTACTTC
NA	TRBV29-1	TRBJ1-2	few	CSVEAQGGGYTF	TGCAGCGTTGAAGCGCAGGGAGGTGGCTACACCTTC
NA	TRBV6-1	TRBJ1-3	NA	CASEADSGNTIYF	TGTGCCAGCGAGGCAGACTCTGGAAACACCATATATTTT
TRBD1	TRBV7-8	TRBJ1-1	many	CASSLGGQGTNTEAFF	TGTGCCAGCAGCTTAGGGGGACAGGGGACGAACACTGAAGCTTTCTTT
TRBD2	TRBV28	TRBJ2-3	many	CASSSGLDRSTQYF	TGTGCCAGCAGTTCGGGACTAGACCGCTCGACGCAGTATTTT
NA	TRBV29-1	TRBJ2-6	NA	CSVEESPGAGGSGANVLTF	TGCAGCGTTGAAGAATCCCCGGGGGCAGGGGGCTCTGGGGCCAACGTCCTGACTTTC